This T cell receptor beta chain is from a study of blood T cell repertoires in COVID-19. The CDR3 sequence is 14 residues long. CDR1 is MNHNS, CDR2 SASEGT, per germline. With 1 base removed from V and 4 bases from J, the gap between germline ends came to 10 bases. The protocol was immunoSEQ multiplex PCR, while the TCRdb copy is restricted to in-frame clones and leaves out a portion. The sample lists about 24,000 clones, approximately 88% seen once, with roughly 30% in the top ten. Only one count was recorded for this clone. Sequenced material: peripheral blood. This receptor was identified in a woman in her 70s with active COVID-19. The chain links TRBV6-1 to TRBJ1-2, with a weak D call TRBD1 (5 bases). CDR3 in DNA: TGTGCCAGCAGTGAAGATCCAGGGCCCTATGGCTACACCTTC. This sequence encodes CASSEDPGPYGYTF.